The clone carrying this T cell receptor beta chain was detected a few times. Its antigen remains unidentified. Naive CD4+ T cells were purified with Tregs depleted by CD25. Full-length variable regions came from constant-region reverse primers plus semi-nested Nested Universal Primer A PCR. TCRdb re-called the 5' RACE reads with MiXCR, one entry per CDR3 protein. The table records nearly 55,000 distinct CDR3 sequences, about 25% of them present only once. Study-wide findings and caveats: Tumor memory CD4+ T cell TCR gene usage was found to cluster with blood and lymph node memory CD4+ cells and with lymph node naive CD4+ cells. Tumor Tregs overlapped most with tumor, then blood, naive CD4+ cells.

The sample was tumor-infiltrating naive CD4+ T cells sorted from the breast tumor. Subset in this sample: naive CD4+ T cells, CD4+CD45RA+CD25-. The TCR was taken from a female donor with breast cancer.

The CDR3 spells CASSRRDWEPETQYF. CDR3 bases: TGTGCCAGCAGCCGAAGGGACTGGGAACCAGAGACCCAGTACTTC. This chain joins TRBV6-5 and TRBJ2-5; the D gene is possibly TRBD2 (6 bases). Germline-derived CDR1 and CDR2 are MNHEY and SVGAGI. The CDR3 extends over 15 amino acids. V was clipped by 6 bases and J by 4 bases, with 18 bases between them.